A single sample gave rise to the 22 T cell receptor beta chains below, sequenced in a study of T cells in Graves' hyperthyroidism and ophthalmopathy. It was RNA transcripts that yielded the amplified TCR beta CDR3 regions. In the first-round RT-PCR of the TCR CDR3, the HTBI primer set was used. Each CDR3 protein is one row after TCRdb ran MiXCR on the multiplex PCR reads. The table lists some 500,000 distinct CDR3 sequences, around 24% of them singletons. The sequencing input was blood. The origin of the receptors is a woman in her 30s with Graves' ophthalmopathy.

The table lists this clonotype with a few counts. The V and J genes are TRBV29-1 and TRBJ2-5, with D hard to call. The CDR3 sequence is 13 residues long. Trimming removed 6 bases from V and 7 bases from J, with 18 bases in between. Germline V gene lookup returns CDR1 SQVTM and CDR2 ANQGSEA. In nucleotides, the CDR3 is TGCAGCGTCGAGCTCGCCGGGCGTAGGACCCAGTACTTC. As protein: CSVELAGRRTQYF.

This clonotype was found many times. This rearrangement joins TRBV20-1 to TRBJ1-1, with unresolved D. Germline assignment: CDR1 DFQATT and CDR2 SNEGSKA (reference sequence). V gave up 3 bases and J gave up 0 bases, with 5 bases separating them. The CDR3 loop spans 12 amino acids. Written as DNA, the CDR3 is TGCAGTGCTAGGGGTATGAACACTGAAGCTTTCTTT. This translates into CSARGMNTEAFF.

The table lists this clonotype with many counts. The chain recombines TRBV10-3 with TRBJ2-7; D is unclear. The CDR3 consists of 13 residues. Between the trimmed V and J ends, which lost 2 bases and 2 bases, there was a span of 7 bases. Germline assignment: CDR1 ENHRY and CDR2 SYGVKD. CDR3 in amino acids: CAISERAPYEQYF. The CDR3 nucleotides are TGTGCCATCAGTGAGCGGGCGCCCTACGAGCAGTACTTC.

V and J are TRBV27 and TRBJ2-5; TRBD1 matches 8 bases. Trimming removed 4 bases from V and 4 bases from J; junction bases left unmatched: 8. The CDR3 is 15 residues long. CDR1 MNHEY and CDR2 SMNVEV come from the germline V gene (reference sequence). Written as DNA, the CDR3 is TGTGCCAGCAGTTCGGGACAGGTGGGAATAGAGACCCAGTACTTC. It translates to CASSSGQVGIETQYF.

This clonotype was seen many times. The chain couples TRBV19 to TRBJ1-2; 7 positions agree with TRBD1. J was trimmed by 7 bases and V by 3 bases; bases with no gene match: 11. The CDR3 has 15 amino acids. Germline CDR1 and CDR2: LNHDA and SQIVND (reference sequence). CDR3 bases: TGTGCCAGTAGTATCGCGACAGGGATTATCTCTGGCTACACCTTC. Translating it yields CASSIATGIISGYTF.

The chain is built from TRBV19 and TRBJ2-7; no reliable D call. The CDR3 runs to 15 residues. The germline V gene encodes CDR1 LNHDA and CDR2 SQIVND (reference sequence). Trimming took 6 bases from V and 3 from J, leaving 18 bases between them. CDR3 sequence (DNA): TGTGCCAGTAGAGACCTCAGTAGTAGGAGCTACGAGCAGTACTTC. This codes for CASRDLSSRSYEQYF. Full variable domain (missing parts from reference TRBV19 and TRBJ2-7): DGGITQSPKYLFRKEGQNVTLSCEQNLNHDAMYWYRQDPGQGLRLIYYSQIVNDFQKGDIAEGYSVSREKKESFPLTVTSAQKNPTAFYLCASRDLSSRSYEQYFGPGTRLTVT.

This clonotype appeared many times. This rearrangement joins TRBV29-1 to TRBJ1-1; D is perhaps TRBD1 (5 bases). V dropped 7 bases and J dropped 5 bases, with 20 bases sitting between them. CDR3 length: 14 residues. Germline assignment: CDR1 SQVTM and CDR2 ANQGSEA. CDR3 coding DNA: TGCAGCGGTGGCAAGGGGCCCCCTCCGACTGAAGCTTTCTTT. It codes for CSGGKGPPPTEAFF.

This clonotype was found many times. The V gene is TRBV25-1, the J gene TRBJ1-3; no definite D call. The germline V gene has CDR1 MGHDK and CDR2 SYGVNS. There are 15 residues in the CDR3. With 4 bases removed from V and 0 bases from J, the gap between germline ends came to 10 bases. The CDR3 coding sequence is TGTGCCAGCAGTGCCCCTGGGGACTCTGGAAACACCATATATTTT. Translating it yields CASSAPGDSGNTIYF.

The gene calls are TRBV7-9 and TRBJ2-1; D unresolved. V was clipped by 6 bases and J by 7 bases, with 13 bases between them. Germline lookup yields CDR1 SEHNR and CDR2 FQNEAQ (reference sequence). The CDR3 has 13 residues. In DNA form, the CDR3 reads TGTGCCAGCAGGACGCCGGGTAATAATGAGCAGTTCTTC. Its protein product is CASRTPGNNEQFF.

This clonotype was recorded at least ten times. The chain is built from TRBV28 and TRBJ2-4; perhaps TRBD1 as D (6 bases). V was pared by 6 bases and J by 8 bases, with 26 bases between. The germline V gene encodes CDR1 MDHEN and CDR2 SYDVKM. This CDR3 has 17 amino acids. For the CDR3, the DNA is TGTGCCAGCAGCCCCCTCAGGGGATACGGGGAAAAATACATTCAGTACTTC. It is translated as CASSPLRGYGEKYIQYF.

This clonotype was seen repeatedly, ten times or more. The chain recombines TRBV20-1 with TRBJ1-2; 7 bases agree with TRBD1. Per the germline V gene, CDR1 is DFQATT and CDR2 is SNEGSKA (reference sequence). There are 15 residues in the CDR3. After removal of 1 base from V and 4 bases from J, the junction contained 9 bases not matched to a gene. The CDR3 region is CSARGETGSLYGYTF. CDR3 DNA sequence: TGCAGTGCTAGAGGAGAGACAGGGAGCCTCTATGGCTACACCTTC.

This rearrangement joins TRBV12-3 or TRBV12-4 to TRBJ1-3; 7 bases are a match to TRBD1. The V segment lost 10 bases and the J segment 4 bases; nucleotides outside the gene matches: 7. CDR3 length equals 13 residues. The CDR3 sequence: CATRGTEGNTIYF. CDR3 nucleotide sequence: TGTGCCACCCGGGGGACAGAAGGAAACACCATATATTTT.

This clonotype has more than one count but fewer than ten. CDR3 residues: CASSPPFTNYGYTF. The CDR3 bases are TGTGCCAGCTCACCACCGTTCACAAACTATGGCTACACCTTC. V is TRBV18 and J is TRBJ1-2; no definite D call. V gave up 0 bases and J gave up 2 bases, with 7 bases separating them. Germline V gene sequence: CDR1 KGHSH, CDR2 LQKENI. This CDR3 region has 14 residues. The whole variable domain, remainder taken from reference TRBV18 and TRBJ1-2, is NAGVMQNPRHLVRRRGQEARLRCSPMKGHSHVYWYRQLPEEGLKFMVYLQKENIIDESGMPKERFSAEFPKEGPSILRIQQVVRGDSAAYFCASSPPFTNYGYTFGSGTRLTVV.

This clonotype has only one observation. This chain connects TRBV28 to TRBJ2-7; D gene ambiguous. Germline CDR1 and CDR2: MDHEN and SYDVKM. CDR3 length equals 14 residues. Trimming pared 2 bases from V and 4 bases from J, leaving 12 bases between. CDR3 coding DNA: TGTGCCAGCAGTTTAGTAGGGCTGGAGTACGAGCAGTACTTC. Amino acids: CASSLVGLEYEQYF.

This clonotype came up many times. The V call is TRBV20-1, the J call TRBJ1-1; D unresolved. The CDR3 length is 14 residues. Trimming removed 1 base from V and 0 bases from J, with 9 bases in between. Germline V gene lookup returns CDR1 DFQATT and CDR2 SNEGSKA (reference sequence). This CDR3 is CSARVRFMNTEAFF. The CDR3 DNA reads as TGCAGTGCTAGAGTCCGGTTCATGAACACTGAAGCTTTCTTT.

This clonotype occurred a few times. The V call is TRBV2, the J call TRBJ2-7; 10 positions agree with TRBD2. The germline V gene encodes CDR1 SNHLY and CDR2 FYNNEI. Trimming at V came to 6 bases and at J to 3 bases, leaving 5 bases not matched to a gene. The CDR3 contains 14 residues. CDR3 DNA sequence: TGTGCCAGCAGGCGGACTAGCGGCGACTACGAGCAGTACTTC. The encoded protein is CASRRTSGDYEQYF.

The J gene is TRBJ2-7, the V gene TRBV5-1, with D tentatively TRBD2 (6 bases). CDR3 size: 14 residues. The V and J ends lost 1 base and 4 bases respectively, with 12 bases between them. Germline V gives CDR1 SGHRS, CDR2 YFSETQ. CDR3 protein: CASSLSQEGYEQYF. The CDR3, as DNA: TGCGCCAGCAGCTTGTCGCAGGAGGGATACGAGCAGTACTTC.

This clonotype was observed at least ten times. A clone one base away is much larger, so this may be a read error. V usage is TRBV7-8 and J usage is TRBJ1-2; the match to TRBD1 covers 8 bases. CDR1 is SGHVS and CDR2 is FQNEAQ in the germline V gene. This CDR3 contains 15 residues. CDR3 sequence reads: CVSSLAGDRTYGYTF. CDR3 coding DNA: TGTGTCAGCAGCTTAGCGGGGGACAGGACCTATGGCTACACCTTC.

This clonotype was found many times. The junction departs from the called germline gene at one end, perhaps through a read error. The chain combines TRBV6-5 with TRBJ2-7; D is unclear. Looked up from germline, CDR1 is MNHEY and CDR2 is SVGAGI. The CDR3 has 15 amino acids. For the CDR3, the DNA is TGTGCCAGCAGTTACTCGCTGGATTACTCCTACGAGCAGTGCTTC. Residues: CASSYSLDYSYEQCF.

This rearrangement joins TRBV6-2 or TRBV6-3 to TRBJ2-7; D possibly matches TRBD1 or TRBD2 (5 bases each). The CDR3 length is 18 residues. Germline lookup yields CDR1 MNHEY and CDR2 SVGEGT. Trimming shortened V by 5 bases and J by 9 bases, and 32 bases separated the two germline ends. CDR3: CASSPLPGTDPQVYRQYF. In nucleotides, the CDR3 is TGTGCCAGCAGTCCCTTACCCGGGACCGACCCTCAAGTCTATCGGCAGTACTTC.

The chain employs TRBV11-2 and TRBJ1-2; D is ambiguous. The V end was cut by 6 bases, the J end by 4 bases, with 21 bases between. The germline gives CDR1 SGHAT, CDR2 FQNNGV. The CDR3 runs to 16 residues. This CDR3 reads CASRSSKGSSSYGYTF. As DNA, the CDR3 is TGTGCCAGCAGGTCGTCGAAAGGCAGCTCCTCCTATGGCTACACCTTC.

A remark on this clonotype: At one of its ends the junction is not consistent with the germline gene, which may arise from a read error. The rearrangement links TRBV5-1 to TRBJ1-1, with D possibly TRBD1 on 6 matching bases. CDR1 and CDR2 (germline): SGHRS, YFSETQ. The CDR3 spans 14 residues. The CDR3 protein is CASSLTTGSTEACF. CDR3 nucleotides: TGCGCCAGCAGCTTGACGACAGGATCCACTGAAGCTTGCTTT.